A single T cell receptor (beta chain) is shown here with its context. Its antigen is not identified. The sample belongs to a study of T cells in Graves' hyperthyroidism and ophthalmopathy. Study-level results: Blood held most thyroid clonotypes expanded above 0.001 frequency.

Orbital computed tomography and thyroid ultrasound, together with serum TRAb and thyroxine and clinical symptoms, were used for diagnoses. This sample holds PBMCs from about 10 ml fresh peripheral blood. TCR beta CDR3 regions were amplified from RNA transcripts. First-round RT-PCR targeting the TCR CDR3 was performed with the HTBI primer set. In TCRdb, the multiplex PCR reads were re-called with MiXCR into one record per CDR3 protein. The data hold roughly 750,000 distinct CDR3 sequences, with 15% to 20% observed a single time. Specimen: blood. This clonotype was obtained from a young man with Graves' hyperthyroidism.

The CDR3 DNA is TGTGCCACCAGCAGAACAGGGGACGAAAATGAGCAGTTCTTC. Translation gives CATSRTGDENEQFF. The V gene is TRBV15, the J gene TRBJ2-1, with 7 bases lining up with TRBD1. The V gene end was trimmed by 2 bases and the J gene end by 7 bases; junction bases not matched to a gene: 5. The CDR3 is 14 residues long. Germline V gene data show CDR1 as LNHNV and CDR2 as YYDKDF (reference sequence).